This T cell receptor (beta chain) was captured in a study of blood T cells in healthy people across ages. The CDR3 has 15 amino acids. Unmatched junction bases numbered 5, after V lost 0 bases and J lost 3 bases. The germline CDR1 and CDR2 sequences are SGHRS and YFSETQ. A second PCR, run for about 6 to 11 cycles, used a sample-barcoded 5' primer plus a J-beta primer mix. In TCRdb, the 5' RACE reads were re-called with MiXCR into one record per CDR3 protein. Of roughly 700,000 distinct CDR3 sequences in the sample, 25% were seen once. These data were also filed under a second study, of T cells of mothers and their children.

The chain uses TRBV5-1 and TRBJ2-7; 8 bases align to TRBD1. Sequencing was performed on blood. This receptor was obtained from a boy aged 10-17 years in good health. CDR3 loop: CASSLVRGQGYEQYF. DNA of the CDR3: TGCGCCAGCAGCTTGGTTCGCGGACAGGGCTACGAGCAGTACTTC.